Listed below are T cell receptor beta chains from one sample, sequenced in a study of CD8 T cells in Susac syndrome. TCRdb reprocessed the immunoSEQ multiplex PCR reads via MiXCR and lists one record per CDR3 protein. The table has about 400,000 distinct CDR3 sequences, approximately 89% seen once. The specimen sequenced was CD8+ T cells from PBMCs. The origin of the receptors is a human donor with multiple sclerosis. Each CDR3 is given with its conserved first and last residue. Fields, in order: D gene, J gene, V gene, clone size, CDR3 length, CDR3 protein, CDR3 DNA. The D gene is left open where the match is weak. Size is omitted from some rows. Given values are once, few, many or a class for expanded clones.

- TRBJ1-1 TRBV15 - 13 CATSRDGLTEAFF TGTGCCACCAGCAGAGACGGATTGACTGAAGCTTTCTTT
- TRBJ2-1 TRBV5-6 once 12 CASRSDGNEQFF TGTGCCAGCAGATCGGACGGTAATGAGCAGTTCTTC
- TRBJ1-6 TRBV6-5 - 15 CASSYDRTYNSPLHF TGTGCCAGCAGTTACGACAGGACCTATAATTCACCCCTCCACTTT
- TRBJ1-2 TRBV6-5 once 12 CASSYPGDGYTF TGTGCCAGCAGTTACCCAGGGGATGGCTACACCTTC
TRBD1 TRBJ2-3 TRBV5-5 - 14 CASTGDREADTQYF TGTGCCAGCACCGGGGACAGGGAGGCAGATACGCAGTATTTT
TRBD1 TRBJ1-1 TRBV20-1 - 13 CSASGQGNTEAFF TGCAGTGCTTCGGGACAGGGTAACACTGAAGCTTTCTTT
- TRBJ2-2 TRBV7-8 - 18 CASSLSREGGVETGELFF TGTGCCAGCAGCTTGTCCAGAGAAGGCGGGGTGGAGACCGGGGAGCTGTTTTTT
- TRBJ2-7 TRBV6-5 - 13 CASSYGQGNEQYF TGTGCCAGCAGTTACGGGCAGGGTAACGAGCAGTACTTC
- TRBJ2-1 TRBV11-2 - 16 CASSRTMGEEGYEQFF TGTGCCAGCAGCCGAACCATGGGGGAGGAGGGCTATGAGCAGTTCTTC
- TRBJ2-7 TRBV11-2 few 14 CASSLDDTPYEQYF TGTGCCAGCAGCTTAGACGACACCCCCTACGAGCAGTACTTC
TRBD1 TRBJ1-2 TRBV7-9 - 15 CASSDGQDFNYGYTF TGTGCCAGCAGCGACGGACAGGACTTTAACTATGGCTACACCTTC
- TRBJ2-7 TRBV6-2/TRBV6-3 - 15 CASSPRGPISYEQYF TGTGCCAGCAGTCCCCGGGGACCCATTTCCTACGAGCAGTACTTC
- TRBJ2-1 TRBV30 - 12 CAWMHVTNEQFF TGTGCCTGGATGCACGTCACAAATGAGCAGTTCTTC
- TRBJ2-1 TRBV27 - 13 CASSPSDSNEQFF TGTGCCAGCAGTCCCTCGGACAGCAATGAGCAGTTCTTC
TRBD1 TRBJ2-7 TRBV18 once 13 CASSPGTGLEQYF TGTGCCAGCTCACCCGGGACAGGTCTGGAGCAGTACTTC
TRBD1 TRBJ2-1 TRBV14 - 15 CASSQQVQGAGEQFF TGTGCCAGCAGCCAACAGGTACAGGGGGCCGGTGAGCAGTTCTTC
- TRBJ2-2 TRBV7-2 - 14 CASSFPRGTGELFF TGTGCCAGCAGCTTCCCGCGCGGAACCGGGGAGCTGTTTTTT
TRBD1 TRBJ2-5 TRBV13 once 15 CASSPPGTGKETQYF TGTGCCAGCAGCCCCCCTGGGACAGGGAAAGAGACCCAGTACTTC
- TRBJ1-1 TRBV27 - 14 CASRPVSGTAEAFF TGTGCCAGCAGGCCGGTTTCCGGGACGGCTGAAGCTTTCTTT
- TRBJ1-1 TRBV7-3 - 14 CASSLTSENTEAFF TGTGCCAGCAGCTTAACCTCGGAGAACACTGAAGCTTTCTTT
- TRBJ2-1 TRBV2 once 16 CASSEDPDRVNNEQFF TGTGCCAGCAGTGAGGATCCGGACAGAGTAAACAATGAGCAGTTCTTC
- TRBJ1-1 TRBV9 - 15 CASSVASEMNTEAFF TGTGCCAGCAGCGTAGCCTCAGAGATGAACACTGAAGCTTTCTTT
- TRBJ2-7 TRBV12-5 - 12 CASWTVPGEQYF TGTGCTAGTTGGACCGTTCCGGGCGAGCAGTACTTC
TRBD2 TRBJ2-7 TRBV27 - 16 CASSLEGTSGLYEQYF TGTGCCAGCAGTTTAGAGGGGACTAGCGGCCTCTACGAGCAGTACTTC
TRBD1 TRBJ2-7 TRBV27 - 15 CASSPGQGLAYEQYF TGTGCCAGCAGTCCCGGACAGGGGCTGGCCTACGAGCAGTACTTC
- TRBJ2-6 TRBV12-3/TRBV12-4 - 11 CASSPTGVLTF TGTGCCAGCAGTCCGACCGGAGTCCTGACTTTC
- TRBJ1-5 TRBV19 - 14 CATRNGYSNQPQHF TGTGCCACCCGGAATGGGTATAGCAATCAGCCCCAGCATTTT
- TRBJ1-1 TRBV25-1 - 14 CASSELGAGTEAFF TGTGCCAGCAGTGAATTGGGGGCTGGCACTGAAGCTTTCTTT
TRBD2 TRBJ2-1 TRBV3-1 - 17 CASSQDPQREAFDEQFF TGTGCCAGCAGCCAAGATCCCCAGCGGGAGGCCTTCGATGAGCAGTTCTTC
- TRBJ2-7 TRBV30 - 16 CAWSVSSGSYTYEQYF TGTGCCTGGAGTGTAAGCTCGGGCAGTTATACCTACGAGCAGTACTTC
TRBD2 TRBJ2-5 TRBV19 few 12 CASTGAGETQYF TGTGCCAGTACGGGAGCGGGGGAGACCCAGTACTTC
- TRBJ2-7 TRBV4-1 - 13 CASSQGLFYEQYF TGCGCCAGCAGCCAGGGACTGTTCTACGAGCAGTACTTC
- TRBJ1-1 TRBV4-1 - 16 CASSQGGEGTTAEAFF TGCGCCAGCAGCCAAGGAGGGGAGGGGACGACGGCTGAAGCTTTCTTT
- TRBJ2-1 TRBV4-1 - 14 CASSWSRDINEQFF TGCGCCAGCAGCTGGTCCAGGGATATCAATGAGCAGTTCTTC
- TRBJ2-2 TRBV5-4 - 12 CASSPRGGELFF TGTGCCAGCAGCCCCCGGGGCGGGGAGCTGTTTTTT
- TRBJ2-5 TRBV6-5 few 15 CASSYSKRARETQYF TGTGCCAGCAGTTACTCTAAACGGGCTAGGGAGACCCAGTACTTC
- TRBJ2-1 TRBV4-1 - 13 CASSQASYTEQFF TGCGCCAGCAGCCAAGCCTCGTACACCGAGCAGTTCTTC
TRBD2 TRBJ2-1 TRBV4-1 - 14 CASSQGGGGNEQFF TGCGCCAGCAGCCAAGGGGGGGGAGGTAATGAGCAGTTCTTC
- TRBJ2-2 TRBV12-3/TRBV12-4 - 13 CASSAPGTEELFF TGTGCCAGCAGTGCGCCCGGGACTGAGGAGCTGTTTTTT
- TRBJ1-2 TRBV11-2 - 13 CASSSGGVYGYTF TGTGCCAGCAGCTCGGGAGGTGTCTATGGCTACACCTTC
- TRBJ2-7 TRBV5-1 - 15 CASSLVGPGVYEQYF TGCGCCAGCAGCTTGGTAGGACCGGGGGTCTACGAGCAGTACTTC
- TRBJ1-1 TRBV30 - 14 CAWSWGGLNAEAFF TGTGCCTGGAGTTGGGGGGGGCTTAACGCTGAAGCTTTCTTT
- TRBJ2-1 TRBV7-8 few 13 CASSLAVGNEQFF TGTGCCAGCAGCTTAGCGGTGGGGAATGAGCAGTTCTTC
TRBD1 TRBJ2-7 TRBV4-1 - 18 CASSHPRTGLTGTYEQYF TGCGCCAGCAGCCACCCAAGGACAGGCCTGACCGGTACCTACGAGCAGTACTTC
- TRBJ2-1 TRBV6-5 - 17 CASSLLIRGRSGNEQFF TGTGCCAGCAGTTTACTCATTCGGGGACGATCCGGGAATGAGCAGTTCTTC
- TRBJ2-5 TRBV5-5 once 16 CASSLVGLGRQETQYF TGTGCCAGCAGCTTAGTTGGATTGGGACGTCAAGAGACCCAGTACTTC